The source of this TCR beta chain is a study of OX40 agonist ivuxolimab in advanced cancers. Study-level background: Patients were treated with intravenous ivuxolimab, dosed at 0.01 to 10 mg/kg and infused every 2 weeks. Points from the study as a whole: At 0.1 to 3.0 mg/kg and by week 6, CD4+ and CD8+ T cells in the blood had expanded clonally.

TCRdb's table, derived via immunoSEQ multiplex PCR, lists solely in-frame clones and lacks some. The top ten hold around 5% of the sample, which has tens of thousands of clones, around 83% seen once. The count of this clone is one. As yet, its antigen is unknown. This CDR3 contains 13 residues. Germline CDR1 is SQVTM and CDR2 is ANQGSEA. Trimming cost V 5 bases and J 6 bases, with 15 bases left between them. Here the sequenced sample was CD4+ or CD8+ T cells sorted from blood, taken in a trial of the OX40 agonist ivuxolimab. The chain employs TRBV29-1 and TRBJ2-3, with a weak D call TRBD2 (6 bases). This TCR came from an adult with an advanced solid tumor such as melanoma, head and neck, liver or kidney cancer. CDR3 sequence: CSVSDLAGDTQYF. In nucleotides, the CDR3 is TGCAGCGTTTCCGACTTGGCGGGGGATACGCAGTATTTT.